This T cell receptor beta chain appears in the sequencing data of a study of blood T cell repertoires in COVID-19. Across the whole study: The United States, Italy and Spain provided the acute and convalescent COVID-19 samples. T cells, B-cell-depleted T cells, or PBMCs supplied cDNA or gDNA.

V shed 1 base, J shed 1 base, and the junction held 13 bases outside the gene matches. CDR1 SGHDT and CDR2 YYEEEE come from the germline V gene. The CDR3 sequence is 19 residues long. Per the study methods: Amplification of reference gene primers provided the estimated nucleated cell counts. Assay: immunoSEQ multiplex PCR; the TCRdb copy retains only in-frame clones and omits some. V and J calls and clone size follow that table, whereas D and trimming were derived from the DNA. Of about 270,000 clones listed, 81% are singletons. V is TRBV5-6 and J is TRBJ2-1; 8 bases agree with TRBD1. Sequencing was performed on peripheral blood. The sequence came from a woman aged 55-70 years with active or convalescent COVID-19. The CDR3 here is CASSLLRTGRLRSYNEQFF. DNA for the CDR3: TGTGCCAGCAGCTTGTTGAGGACAGGGAGGCTTCGGTCCTACAATGAGCAGTTCTTC.